Listed here are 7 T cell receptor beta chains from one sample, sequenced in a study of blood T cell repertoires in COVID-19. Using immunoSEQ multiplex PCR, the repertoire was profiled, and TCRdb retains in-frame clones only, with some absent. Here the sample spans roughly 280,000 clones, roughly nine tenths being singletons. The specimen sequenced was PBMCs or T cells enriched from blood (not recorded which). All receptors come from a woman aged 45-65 years who had recovered from COVID-19.

The CDR3 loop reads CASSYGTGNYGYTF. The CDR3 coding sequence is TGTGCCAGCAGTTACGGGACAGGGAACTATGGCTACACCTTC. The chain combines TRBV7-2 with TRBJ1-2; 9 bases are shared with TRBD1. Germline V CDR1 and CDR2: SGHTA, FQGNSA. V shed 6 bases, J shed 2 bases, and the junction held 4 bases outside the gene matches. CDR3 size: 14 residues.

This chain joins TRBV5-5 and TRBJ2-7, with D perhaps TRBD1 (6 bases). With 1 base removed from V and 2 bases from J, the gap between germline ends came to 10 bases. The length of the CDR3 is 14 residues. Per germline, CDR1 SGHKS and CDR2 YYEKEE (reference sequence). CDR3 region: CASSLSPGAYEQYF. The CDR3 coding sequence is TGTGCCAGCAGCTTGAGCCCAGGGGCCTACGAGCAGTACTTC.

The V call is TRBV6-5, the J call TRBJ2-1; possible D gene TRBD2, 6 bases. V was trimmed by 5 bases and J by 9 bases, leaving 17 bases between them. Germline V lookup: CDR1 MNHEY, CDR2 SVGAGI. This CDR3 contains 14 residues. CDR3 protein: CASSPPLASGEQFF. CDR3 nucleotide sequence: TGTGCCAGCAGTCCTCCTCTAGCGTCTGGTGAGCAGTTCTTC.

This chain links TRBV4-1 with TRBJ2-7; tentatively, D is TRBD1 (7 bases). Per the germline V gene, CDR1 is MGHRA and CDR2 is YSYEKL. The CDR3 has 17 residues. V gave up 3 bases and J gave up 1 base, with 19 bases separating them. CDR3 bases: TGCGCCAGCAGCCAGGGCCAGGGGGGCGGGGATTCCTACGAGCAGTACTTC. It translates to CASSQGQGGGDSYEQYF.

This chain joins TRBV30 and TRBJ2-1, with D tentatively TRBD1 (6 bases). Germline V lookup: CDR1 GTSNPN, CDR2 SVGIG (reference sequence). The CDR3 totals 12 residues. V lost 3 bases to trimming and J lost 9 bases, with 12 bases between them. The CDR3 DNA is TGTGCCTGGAGCGTGGGGGCGTTTGAGCAGTTCTTC. Encoded protein: CAWSVGAFEQFF. Combining the CDR3 with reference TRBV30 and TRBJ2-1 gives the whole variable domain SQTIHQWPATLVQPVGSPLSLECTVEGTSNPNLYWYRQAAGRGLQLLFYSVGIGQISSEVPQNLSASRPQDRQFILSSKKLLLSDSGFYLCAWSVGAFEQFFGPGTRLTVL.

For the CDR3, the DNA is TGCAGTGCTATTGATAGCGGGAGTTCACAAGAGACCCAGTACTTC. This codes for CSAIDSGSSQETQYF. This rearrangement joins TRBV20-1 to TRBJ2-5; 9 nucleotides match TRBD2. V lost 4 bases to trimming and J lost 2 bases; unmatched junction nucleotides: 8. CDR3 length: 15 residues. Per the germline V gene, CDR1 is DFQATT and CDR2 is SNEGSKA (reference sequence).

The J gene is TRBJ2-1, the V gene TRBV5-1; the D gene is possibly TRBD2 (5 bases). CDR1 SGHRS and CDR2 YFSETQ come from the germline V gene. The V end was cut by 4 bases, the J end by 16 bases, with 21 bases between. The CDR3 has 13 residues. The CDR3 region has the DNA TGCGCCAGCAGCACATGGACTGCTGGGGTTTTTTTCTTC. Amino acid sequence: CASSTWTAGVFFF.